A single sample gave rise to the 22 T cell receptor beta chains below, sequenced in a study of tumor-infiltrating lymphocytes in primary liver carcinoma. Unsorted whole blood served as the source of blood RNA, and germline DNA was extracted as well. From 400 to 550 ng total RNA, TCR beta cDNA was generated with a primer in the constant region. Nested multiplex PCR, run for three rounds with slightly modified ARM-PCR, yielded TCR beta libraries. TRBV1-TRBV30 forward and Cbeta reverse primers drove the first two roughly 10-cycle rounds. TCRdb re-analysed the multiplex PCR reads in MiXCR, keeping a single row per CDR3 protein. The sample comprises about 320,000 distinct CDR3 sequences, more than 55% of which are singletons, and 15% to 20% rests with the top ten. Input material: peripheral blood. These receptors were taken from a woman in her twenties or thirties with primary liver carcinoma and hepatitis B virus infection.

Many counts were recorded for this clonotype. This rearrangement joins TRBV29-1 to TRBJ2-1; D gene uncertain. Germline CDR1 and CDR2: SQVTM and ANQGSEA. Trimming took 6 bases from V and 9 from J, leaving 12 bases between them. CDR3 size: 11 residues. Here the CDR3 reads CSVRPKGEQFF. Written as DNA, the CDR3 is TGCAGCGTCCGTCCCAAAGGTGAGCAGTTCTTC.

The V and J genes are TRBV29-1 and TRBJ2-7; 10 nucleotides align to TRBD1. CDR1 is SQVTM and CDR2 is ANQGSEA in the germline V gene. Trimming at V came to 7 bases and at J to 0 bases, leaving 9 bases not matched to a gene. The CDR3 extends over 15 amino acids. As DNA, the CDR3 is TGCAGCGCCGTACTGACAGGGGGCACCTCCTACGAGCAGTACTTC. It is translated as CSAVLTGGTSYEQYF.

A remark on this clonotype: A much larger clone lies one base from this, so it may be a read error. The chain employs TRBV4-3 and TRBJ1-6; D unresolved. Germline values: CDR1 LGHNA, CDR2 YSLEER. The CDR3 sequence is 16 residues long. CDR3 bases: TGCGTCAGCAGCCAAGATGATCTATACGGTGATTCACCCCTCCACTTT. The encoded protein is CVSSQDDLYGDSPLHF.

Comment on this clonotype: A junction end diverges from the germline sequence, so it may reflect a read error. V usage is TRBV28 and J usage is TRBJ2-2, with D possibly matching TRBD2 (5 bases). This CDR3 is 13 amino acids long. CDR1 MDHEN and CDR2 SYDVKM come from the germline V gene. The CDR3 sequence is CASTSPNTWELFF. In nucleotides, the CDR3 is TGTGCCAGCACTAGCCCCAACACCTGGGAGCTGTTTTTT. The variable domain in full, completed from reference TRBV28 and TRBJ2-2, reads DVKVTQSSRYLVKRTGEKVFLECVQDMDHENMFWYRQDPGLGLRLIYFSYDVKMKEKGDIPEGYSVSREKKERFSLILESASTNQTSMYLCASTSPNTWELFFGEGSRLTVL.

As regards this clonotype: An end of the junction does not agree with germline; a read error may underlie this. CDR3 nucleotides: TGTGCCAGCAGCCATGGACAGGGGTCCTACGAGCAGTATTTC. Protein product: CASSHGQGSYEQYF. The rearrangement joins TRBV5-6 to TRBJ2-7, with 9 bases lining up with TRBD1. From germline, CDR1 is SGHDT and CDR2 YYEEEE. This CDR3 has 14 amino acids. The entire variable domain, with the rest obtained from reference TRBV5-6 and TRBJ2-7, is as follows: DAGVTQSPTHLIKTRGQQVTLRCSPKSGHDTVSWYQQALGQGPQFIFQYYEEEERQRGNFPDRFSGHQFPNYSSELNVNALLLGDSALYLCASSHGQGSYEQYFGPGTRLTVT.

As regards this clonotype: The junction differs from germline at one of its ends, possibly a read error. The chain uses TRBV12-3 or TRBV12-4 and TRBJ1-1; unclear D gene. This CDR3 has 14 amino acids. In DNA, the CDR3 is TGTGCCAGCAAATACAGTCTCGCGAACACTGATGCTTTCTTT. This translates into CASKYSLANTDAFF.

The V gene is TRBV6-1, the J gene TRBJ1-5; 7 nucleotides agree with TRBD1. Germline loops: CDR1 MNHNS, CDR2 SASEGT. This CDR3 spans 14 amino acids. The V segment lost 0 bases and the J segment 7 bases; nucleotides outside the gene matches: 3. DNA of the CDR3: TGTGCCAGCAGTGAAGCACAGGGGAGGCAGCCCCAGCATTTT. Protein product: CASSEAQGRQPQHF.

This chain links TRBV6-2 or TRBV6-3 with TRBJ1-1; D call uncertain. CDR1 is MNHEY, CDR2 SVGEGT, per germline. V was cut by 10 bases and J by 5 bases, with 11 bases left in between. The CDR3 contains 11 residues. CDR3 sequence (DNA): TGTGCCATTGGGCGGGGTACTGAAGCTTTCTTT. Protein sequence: CAIGRGTEAFF.

The chain uses TRBV5-4 and TRBJ2-7; D unclear. In germline, CDR1 is SGHNT, CDR2 YYREEE (reference sequence). The germline V and J ends were trimmed by 4 bases and 7 bases, with 15 bases remaining between them. The CDR3 covers 13 residues. Here the CDR3 reads CASSLPGWLEQYF. The CDR3 DNA sequence: TGTGCCAGCAGCCTCCCCGGCTGGCTGGAGCAGTACTTC.

This clonotype has only a few counts. The chain is built from TRBV5-1 and TRBJ2-5; weak D call: TRBD1 (6 bases). V shed 0 bases and J shed 0 bases, with 12 bases lying between them. The CDR3 contains 16 residues. The V gene's germline CDR1 is SGHRS and CDR2 YFSETQ. CDR3 region: CASSLGTVSYQETQYF. DNA for the CDR3: TGCGCCAGCAGCTTGGGGACAGTGTCGTACCAAGAGACCCAGTACTTC.

The chain recombines TRBV14 with TRBJ2-5; maybe TRBD2 (5 bases). Trimming pared 4 bases from V and 4 bases from J, leaving 10 bases between. The CDR3 is 13 amino acids. CDR1 SGHDN and CDR2 FVKESK come from the germline V gene. This CDR3 is CASSPSTRETQYF. The CDR3 DNA follows: TGTGCCAGCAGCCCTAGCACGCGAGAGACCCAGTACTTC.

The chain links TRBV7-9 to TRBJ1-3, with a weak D call TRBD1 (5 bases). CDR1 SEHNR and CDR2 FQNEAQ come from the germline V gene (reference sequence). V gave up 7 bases and J gave up 2 bases, with 12 bases separating them. The CDR3 has 14 amino acids. Here the CDR3 DNA reads TGTGCCAGCACCTCGGGAGGGGCTGGAAACACCATATATTTT. Translation: CASTSGGAGNTIYF.

Many counts were recorded for this clonotype. The V gene is TRBV6-5, the J gene TRBJ2-1; no clear D gene. Germline V CDR1 and CDR2: MNHEY, SVGAGI. The germline V and J ends were trimmed by 2 bases and 9 bases, with 11 bases remaining between them. This CDR3 comprises 13 residues. The CDR3 protein is CASSYPGMAEQFF. CDR3 coding DNA: TGTGCCAGCAGTTACCCAGGAATGGCTGAGCAGTTCTTC.

A remark on this clonotype: A much larger clonotype is one base distant, so this may be a read error. This chain joins TRBV29-1 and TRBJ1-5; possible D gene TRBD1, 5 bases. The CDR3 covers 15 residues. Germline CDR1 and CDR2: SQVTM and ANQGSEA. Here the CDR3 reads CSVVFEGTNNQAQHF. Here the CDR3 DNA reads TGCAGCGTTGTGTTTGAGGGGACCAACAATCAGGCCCAGCATTTT.

Concerning this clonotype: Given a much more abundant clone one base away, this may be a read error. The V call is TRBV4-2, the J call TRBJ2-7; 7 bases fit TRBD1. Per the germline V gene, CDR1 is LGHNA and CDR2 is YNFKEQ. The CDR3 loop spans 18 amino acids. This CDR3 reads CASSQPNMSPRGSYEHYF. The CDR3 region has the DNA TGTGCCAGCAGCCAACCGAACATGTCGCCCAGGGGGTCCTACGAGCACTACTTC.

Remarks on this clonotype: One end of the junction varies from germline; a read error may be responsible. This chain joins TRBV11-2 and TRBJ1-1; D not certain. The CDR3 sequence is 10 residues long. The germline V gene encodes CDR1 SGHAT and CDR2 FQNNGV. CDR3 region: CTSSNNKAFF. The CDR3 DNA follows: TGTACCAGCAGCAATAATAAGGCTTTCTTT.

A word on this clonotype: Here the CDR3 omits its conserved ending phenylalanine or tryptophan, so a read error is the likely source. This chain links TRBV12-3 or TRBV12-4 with TRBJ1-1; the D is unclear. V was trimmed by 3 bases and J by 7 bases, leaving 6 bases between them. The CDR3 runs to 11 residues. CDR3 sequence: CASSLTHEAFL. CDR3 DNA sequence: TGTGCCAGCAGTTTGACACATGAAGCTTTCCTT.

This clonotype was seen a handful of times. The chain links TRBV5-6 to TRBJ1-2; D call uncertain. The CDR3 sequence is 12 residues long. V lost 1 base and J lost 0, with 1 base in between. Per the germline V gene, CDR1 is SGHDT and CDR2 is YYEEEE. CDR3 protein: CASSLPNYGYTF. In DNA form, the CDR3 reads TGTGCCAGCAGCTTGCCTAACTATGGCTACACCTTC. Combining the CDR3 with reference TRBV5-6 and TRBJ1-2 gives the whole variable domain DAGVTQSPTHLIKTRGQQVTLRCSPKSGHDTVSWYQQALGQGPQFIFQYYEEEERQRGNFPDRFSGHQFPNYSSELNVNALLLGDSALYLCASSLPNYGYTFGSGTRLTVV.

This clonotype was picked up one time. One end of the junction fails to match germline, which may point to a read error. The CDR3 bases are TGCAGCGTGCGGGGGGCAGAAGCAACCGGGGAGATGTTTTTT. Translation gives CSVRGAEATGEMFF. The chain couples TRBV29-1 to TRBJ2-2; 8 nucleotides align to TRBD2. This CDR3 contains 14 residues. Per the germline V gene, CDR1 is SQVTM and CDR2 is ANQGSEA.

Points on this clonotype: Possible read error: a much larger clone is one base away. The chain carries TRBV6-5 and TRBJ2-7, with D perhaps TRBD2 (5 bases). This CDR3 region has 14 residues. Germline V gene lookup returns CDR1 MNHEY and CDR2 SVGAGI. Between the trimmed V and J ends, which lost 6 bases and 7 bases, there was a span of 19 bases. The CDR3 DNA reads TGTGCCAGCAGCTTTGGACTGCGCCGGGGAGAGCAGTACTTC. This gives the protein CASSFGLRRGEQYF.

The V call is TRBV5-8, the J call TRBJ2-2; TRBD1 is a possible D gene (6 bases). The CDR3 spans 14 residues. The germline V and J ends were trimmed by 3 bases and 7 bases, with 13 bases remaining between them. Germline V CDR1 and CDR2: SGHTS, YDEGEE. For the CDR3, the DNA is TGTGCCAGCAGCTCTGGACAGCTGGACGGGGAGCTGTTTTTT. Protein product: CASSSGQLDGELFF.

As concerns this clonotype: This sequence may be a read error, since a much larger clone differs from it by one base. CDR3: CASSFSERVFEQFF. The CDR3 bases are TGTGCCAGCAGTTTTAGCGAGAGGGTATTTGAGCAGTTCTTC. The V and J genes are TRBV12-3 or TRBV12-4 and TRBJ2-1; perhaps TRBD2 as D (5 bases). Trimming left V 3 bases short and J 9 bases short, with 15 bases between. The CDR3 is 14 residues long.